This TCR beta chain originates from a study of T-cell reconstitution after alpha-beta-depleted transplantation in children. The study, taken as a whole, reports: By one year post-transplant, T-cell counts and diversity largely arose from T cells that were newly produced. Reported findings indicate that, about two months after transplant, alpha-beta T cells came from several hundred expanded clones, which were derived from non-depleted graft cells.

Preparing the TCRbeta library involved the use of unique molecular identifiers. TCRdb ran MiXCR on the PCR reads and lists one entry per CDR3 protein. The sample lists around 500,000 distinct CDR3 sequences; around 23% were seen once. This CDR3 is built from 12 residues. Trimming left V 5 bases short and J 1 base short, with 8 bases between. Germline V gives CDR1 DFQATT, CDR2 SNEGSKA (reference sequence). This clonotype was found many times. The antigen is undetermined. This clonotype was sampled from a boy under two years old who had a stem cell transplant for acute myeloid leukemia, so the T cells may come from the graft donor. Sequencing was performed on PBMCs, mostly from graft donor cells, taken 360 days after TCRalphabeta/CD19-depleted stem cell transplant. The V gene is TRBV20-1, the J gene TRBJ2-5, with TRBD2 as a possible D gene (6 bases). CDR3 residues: CSADGGQETQYF. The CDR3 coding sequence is TGCAGTGCTGACGGGGGCCAAGAGACCCAGTACTTC.